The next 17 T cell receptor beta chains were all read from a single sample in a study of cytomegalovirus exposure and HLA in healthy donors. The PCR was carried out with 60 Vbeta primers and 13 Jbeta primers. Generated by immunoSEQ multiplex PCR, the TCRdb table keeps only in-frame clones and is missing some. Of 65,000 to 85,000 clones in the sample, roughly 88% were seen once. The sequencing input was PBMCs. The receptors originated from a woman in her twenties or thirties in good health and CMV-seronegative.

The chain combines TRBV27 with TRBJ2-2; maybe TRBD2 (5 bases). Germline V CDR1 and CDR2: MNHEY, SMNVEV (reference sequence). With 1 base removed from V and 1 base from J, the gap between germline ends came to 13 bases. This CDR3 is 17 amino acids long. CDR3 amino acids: CASSLFFGVGNTGELFF. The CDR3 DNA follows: TGTGCCAGCAGTTTATTTTTCGGGGTCGGGAACACCGGGGAGCTGTTTTTT.

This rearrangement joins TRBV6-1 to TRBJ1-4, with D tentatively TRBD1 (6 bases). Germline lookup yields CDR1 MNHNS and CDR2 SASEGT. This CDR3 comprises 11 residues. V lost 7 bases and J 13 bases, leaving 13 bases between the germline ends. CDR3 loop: CASMNQGLLFF. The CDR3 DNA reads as TGTGCCAGCATGAACCAGGGGCTACTGTTTTTT.

The CDR3 region is CASSQMPGAYYEQYF. The CDR3 nucleotides are TGCGCCAGCAGCCAAATGCCAGGGGCCTACTACGAGCAGTACTTC. This sequence joins TRBV4-1 and TRBJ2-7, with D possibly being TRBD1 (6 bases). The CDR3 has 15 residues. Per germline, CDR1 MGHRA and CDR2 YSYEKL. V gave up 2 bases and J gave up 3 bases, with 14 bases separating them.

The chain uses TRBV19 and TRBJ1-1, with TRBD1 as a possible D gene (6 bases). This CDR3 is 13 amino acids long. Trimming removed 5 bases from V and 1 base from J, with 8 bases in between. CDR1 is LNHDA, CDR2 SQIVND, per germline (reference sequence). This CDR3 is CASSGQPNTEAFF. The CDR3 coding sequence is TGTGCCAGTAGTGGACAGCCGAACACTGAAGCTTTCTTT.

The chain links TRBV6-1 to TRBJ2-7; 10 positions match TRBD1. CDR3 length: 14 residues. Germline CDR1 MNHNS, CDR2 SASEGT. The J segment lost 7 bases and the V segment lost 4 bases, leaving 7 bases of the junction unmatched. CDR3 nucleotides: TGTGCCAGCAGTGCTGGACAGGGGGGACGGGAGCAGTACTTC. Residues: CASSAGQGGREQYF.

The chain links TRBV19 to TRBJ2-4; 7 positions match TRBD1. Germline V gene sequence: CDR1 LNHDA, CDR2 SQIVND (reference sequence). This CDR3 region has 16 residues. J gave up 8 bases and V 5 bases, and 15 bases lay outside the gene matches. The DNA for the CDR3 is TGTGCCAGTAGTCTTTTTCCGACAGGGTGGGGAGACATTCAGTACTTC. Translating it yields CASSLFPTGWGDIQYF.

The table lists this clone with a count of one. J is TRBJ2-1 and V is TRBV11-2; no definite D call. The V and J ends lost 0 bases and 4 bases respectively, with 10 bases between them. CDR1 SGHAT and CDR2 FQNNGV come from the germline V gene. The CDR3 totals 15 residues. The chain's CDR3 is CASSLEGSSYNEQFF. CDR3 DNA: TGTGCCAGCAGCTTAGAGGGCAGCTCTTACAATGAGCAGTTCTTC.

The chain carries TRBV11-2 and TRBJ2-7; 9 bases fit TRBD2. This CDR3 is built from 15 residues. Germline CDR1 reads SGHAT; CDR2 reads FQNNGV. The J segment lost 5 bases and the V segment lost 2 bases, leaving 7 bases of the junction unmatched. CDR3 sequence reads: CASSLSLAGTHEQYF. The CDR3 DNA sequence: TGTGCCAGCAGCTTAAGCCTAGCGGGAACCCACGAGCAGTACTTC.

CDR3 sequence: CASSPQGEANYGYTF. DNA for the CDR3: TGTGCCAGCAGTCCACAGGGAGAGGCCAACTATGGCTACACCTTC. This chain joins TRBV6-1 and TRBJ1-2; possible D gene TRBD1, 6 bases. Germline CDR1 is MNHNS and CDR2 is SASEGT. V lost 5 bases, J lost 2 bases, and 15 bases lay in between. The CDR3 runs 15 residues.

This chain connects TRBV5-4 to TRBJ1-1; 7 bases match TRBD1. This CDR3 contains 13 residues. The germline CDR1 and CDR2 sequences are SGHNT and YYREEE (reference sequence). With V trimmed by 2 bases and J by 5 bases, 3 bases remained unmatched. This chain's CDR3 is CASSLTGETEAFF. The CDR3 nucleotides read TGTGCCAGCAGCTTAACAGGGGAGACTGAAGCTTTCTTT.

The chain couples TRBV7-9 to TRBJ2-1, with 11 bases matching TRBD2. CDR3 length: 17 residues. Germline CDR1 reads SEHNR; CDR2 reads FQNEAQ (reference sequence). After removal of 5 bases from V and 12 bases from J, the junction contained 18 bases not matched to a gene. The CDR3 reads CASSIPVAGAGTSGQFF. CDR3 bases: TGTGCCAGCAGCATCCCGGTCGCGGGGGCAGGGACTAGCGGGCAGTTCTTC.

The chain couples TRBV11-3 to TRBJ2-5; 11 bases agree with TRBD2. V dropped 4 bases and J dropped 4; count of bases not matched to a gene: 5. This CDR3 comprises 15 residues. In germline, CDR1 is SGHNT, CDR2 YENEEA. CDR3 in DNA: TGTGCCAGCAGCTCCCTAGCGGGAGGTGGAGAGACCCAGTACTTC. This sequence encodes CASSSLAGGGETQYF.

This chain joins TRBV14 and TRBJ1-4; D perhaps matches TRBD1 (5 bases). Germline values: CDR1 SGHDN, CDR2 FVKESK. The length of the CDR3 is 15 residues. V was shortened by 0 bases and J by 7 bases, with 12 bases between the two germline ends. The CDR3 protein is CASSQDLRGGEKLFF. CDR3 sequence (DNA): TGTGCCAGCAGCCAAGATTTGAGGGGAGGTGAAAAACTGTTTTTT.

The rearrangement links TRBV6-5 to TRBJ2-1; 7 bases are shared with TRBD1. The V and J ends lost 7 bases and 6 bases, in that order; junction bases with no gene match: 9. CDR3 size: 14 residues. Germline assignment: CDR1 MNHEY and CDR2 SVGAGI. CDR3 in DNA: TGTGCCAGCAAAAGGGGACAGTCCGGCAATGAGCAGTTCTTC. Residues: CASKRGQSGNEQFF.

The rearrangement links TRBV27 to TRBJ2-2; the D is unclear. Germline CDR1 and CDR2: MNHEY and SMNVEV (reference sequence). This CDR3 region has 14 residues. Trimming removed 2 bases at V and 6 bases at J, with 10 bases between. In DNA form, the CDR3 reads TGTGCCAGCAGTTTAGATATGGGCGCCGGGGAGCTGTTTTTT. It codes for CASSLDMGAGELFF.

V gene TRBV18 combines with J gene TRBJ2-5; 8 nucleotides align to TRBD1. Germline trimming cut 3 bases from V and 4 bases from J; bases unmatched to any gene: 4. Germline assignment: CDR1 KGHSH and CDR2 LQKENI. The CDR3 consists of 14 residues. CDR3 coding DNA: TGTGCCAGCTCACCTCGGACAGGGAGAGAGACCCAGTACTTC. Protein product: CASSPRTGRETQYF.

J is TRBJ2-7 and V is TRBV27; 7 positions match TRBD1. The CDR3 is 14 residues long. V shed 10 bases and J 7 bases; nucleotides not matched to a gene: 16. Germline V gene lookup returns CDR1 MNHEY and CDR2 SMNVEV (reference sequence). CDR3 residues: CAISSGTAPREQYF. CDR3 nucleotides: TGTGCCATATCCTCCGGGACAGCCCCCAGGGAGCAGTACTTC.